A selection of T cell receptor beta chains follows, all from one sample in a study of blood T cell repertoires in COVID-19. Libraries were prepared by immunoSEQ multiplex PCR; TCRdb keeps only in-frame clonotypes and omits some of them. The table shows a few hundred thousand clones, with 90% occurring only once. The sequenced sample consisted of PBMCs or T cells enriched from blood (not recorded which). These receptors came from a man aged 18-30 years who had recovered from COVID-19. Each CDR3 is given with its conserved first and last residue. The D gene is left open where the match is weak. Rows give clone size only sometimes, using once, few, many, or a class for an expanded clone.

>13|TRBJ1-1|-|TRBV5-1|-
TGCGCCAGCAGCGGGGAGGTGGTGTCTGAAGCTTTCTTT
CASSGEVVSEAFF
>15|TRBJ2-5|-|TRBV19|-
TGTGCCAGTAGTTTTGGCGGGCGCAACGGTGAGACCCAGTACTTC
CASSFGGRNGETQYF
>13|TRBJ2-7|-|TRBV16|-
TGTGCCAGCAGCCTTGGCAGGGGCGCCGAGCAGTACTTC
CASSLGRGAEQYF
>17|TRBJ1-4|-|TRBV7-8|-
TGTGCCAGCAGCTTAGCGCCGGTGCACATGGAGGGAGAAAAACTGTTTTTT
CASSLAPVHMEGEKLFF
>17|TRBJ2-3|-|TRBV27|TRBD2
TGTGCCAGCAGTTTGTTAGCTAGCGGGATTGGGGCAGATACGCAGTATTTT
CASSLLASGIGADTQYF
>12|TRBJ1-1|once|TRBV5-1|-
TGCGCCAGCAGCTTGGAGGGGGATGGGGCTTTCTTT
CASSLEGDGAFF
>13|TRBJ1-6|-|TRBV18|-
TGTGCCAGTCAACAGGGAGAAGGCTCACCCCTCCACTTT
CASQQGEGSPLHF
>15|TRBJ2-1|-|TRBV5-4|-
TGTGCCAGCAGCTTGGTTTGGGGGGACGTCAATGAGCAGTTCTTC
CASSLVWGDVNEQFF
>14|TRBJ2-5|once|TRBV19|TRBD2
TGTGCCAGCTCGGCCCCGGGGGGGAAAGAGACCCAGTACTTC
CASSAPGGKETQYF
>13|TRBJ1-1|-|TRBV12-3/TRBV12-4|-
TGTGCCAGCACCGCGACAGTGAACACTGAAGCTTTCTTT
CASTATVNTEAFF
>16|TRBJ2-5|-|TRBV7-8|TRBD1
TGTGCCAGCAGCCGGGACAGTCTTTTGCGACAAGAGACCCAGTACTTC
CASSRDSLLRQETQYF
>17|TRBJ2-7|-|TRBV4-2|TRBD2
TGTGCCAGCAGTCCCGCGGCGATAACTAGCGGGAGCCGAGAGCAGTACTTC
CASSPAAITSGSREQYF
>17|TRBJ2-5|-|TRBV5-1|-
TGCGCCAGCAGCTTGGCGGCAGGGGGGCTCAACCAAGAGACCCAGTACTTC
CASSLAAGGLNQETQYF
>18|TRBJ1-5|-|TRBV21-1|-
TGTGCCAGCAGCAAAGCGCTTCGGGACAGGGGGCTGTATCAGCCCCAGCATTTT
CASSKALRDRGLYQPQHF
>16|TRBJ1-2|-|TRBV24-1|-
TGTGCCACCAGGCCCTCCTGGGAGGTCAACTACTATGGCTACACCTTC
CATRPSWEVNYYGYTF
>15|TRBJ1-2|-|TRBV2|-
TGTGCCAGCAGTGAAAACTCCGATGACTACTATGGCTACACCTTC
CASSENSDDYYGYTF
>15|TRBJ1-6|-|TRBV30|TRBD1
TGTGCCTCGCGGACAGGGTCCGGGTCTAATTCACCCCTCCACTTT
CASRTGSGSNSPLHF
>15|TRBJ2-7|-|TRBV5-8|-
TGTGCCAGCAGCTTGTATTCCTACTCATACTACGAGCAGTACTTC
CASSLYSYSYYEQYF
>15|TRBJ1-4|-|TRBV7-9|-
TGTGCCAGCAGCTTAGACTTGGGGGGGAATGAAAAACTGTTTTTT
CASSLDLGGNEKLFF
>15|TRBJ1-6|-|TRBV7-2|-
TGTGCCAGCAGCTTAACCCCCGAAGGAGGTTCACCCCTCCACTTT
CASSLTPEGGSPLHF
>14|TRBJ2-7|few|TRBV6-5|-
TGTGCCAGCACCGACAGGCGAAGCTCCTACGAGCAGTACTTC
CASTDRRSSYEQYF
>12|TRBJ1-2|few|TRBV18|-
TGTGCCAGCTCACCTGAACTCTATGGCTACACCTTC
CASSPELYGYTF
>13|TRBJ2-2|-|TRBV10-3|TRBD1
TGTGCCACCGGGGACAGGGGGACCGGGGAGCTGTTTTTT
CATGDRGTGELFF
>13|TRBJ1-2|-|TRBV5-1|TRBD1
TGCGCCAGCAGCACCGGGACAGGGGACGGCTACACCTTC
CASSTGTGDGYTF
>13|TRBJ1-6|-|TRBV4-1|-
TGCGCCAGCAGCCAAGATGCGGGCTCACCCCTCCACTTT
CASSQDAGSPLHF
>15|TRBJ2-1|-|TRBV7-7|TRBD2
TGTGCCAGCAGCTTAAGTAGCGGGGGGTGGGATGAGCAGTTCTTC
CASSLSSGGWDEQFF
>14|TRBJ1-1|-|TRBV27|TRBD1
TGTGCCAGCAGTTTAGACAGGGAGAGGACTGAAGCTTTCTTT
CASSLDRERTEAFF
>13|TRBJ1-2|-|TRBV28|TRBD1
TGTGCCAGCAGAACAGGGGTGGTGGATGGCTACACCTTC
CASRTGVVDGYTF
>15|TRBJ1-1|-|TRBV3-1/TRBV3-2|-
TGTGCCAGCAGCCTAATCCCGGGGGGGAACACTGAAGCTTTCTTT
CASSLIPGGNTEAFF
>16|TRBJ2-1|few|TRBV5-1|TRBD2
TGCGCCAGCAGCCGAGGAGAGACTAGCGGGAGGAACGAGCAGTTCTTC
CASSRGETSGRNEQFF
>14|TRBJ1-4|few|TRBV19|TRBD1
TGTGCCAGTGGATGGACAGGAAATACAGAAAAACTGTTTTTT
CASGWTGNTEKLFF
>13|TRBJ1-2|once|TRBV7-3|TRBD1
TGTGCCAGCAGCGGACAGGGGAACTATGGCTACACCTTC
CASSGQGNYGYTF